The 26 T cell receptor beta chains reported below all come from one sample, sequenced in a study of shared T cell receptors in the human thymus. The table came from immunoSEQ multiplex PCR; TCRdb's copy has only in-frame clones and leaves some out. This table holds over 65,000 clones, 90% to 95% found once. Sequences were obtained from thymocytes. Every receptor here comes from a human donor.

This sequence joins TRBV18 and TRBJ1-6; TRBD1 matches at 7 bases. V shed 8 bases, J shed 3 bases, and the junction held 10 bases outside the gene matches. Looked up from germline, CDR1 is KGHSH and CDR2 is LQKENI. The CDR3 loop spans 16 amino acids. As DNA, the CDR3 is TGTGCCAGCCGGAGGGGGCCACCCATCTATAATTCACCCCTCCACTTT. This gives the protein CASRRGPPIYNSPLHF.

This chain uses TRBV7-6 with TRBJ2-6, with D possibly TRBD1 on 6 matching bases. This CDR3 comprises 18 residues. Germline loops: CDR1 SGHVS, CDR2 FNYEAQ. V lost 0 bases and J 2 bases, leaving 14 bases between the germline ends. The CDR3 coding sequence is TGTGCCAGCAGCTTAGCTCCCCCACAGGGTGCTGGGGCCAACGTCCTGACTTTC. Its protein is CASSLAPPQGAGANVLTF.

The chain joins TRBV6-5 to TRBJ1-1; no clear D. V was clipped by 5 bases and J by 2 bases, with 3 bases between them. This CDR3 region has 11 residues. Germline CDR1 MNHEY, CDR2 SVGAGI. The CDR3 DNA is TGTGCCAGCAGTGGTAACACTGAAGCTTTCTTT. Protein: CASSGNTEAFF.

The rearrangement joins TRBV7-9 to TRBJ2-7; 9 bases match TRBD1. With 2 bases clipped from V and 7 bases from J, the junction kept 9 bases outside the gene matches. This CDR3 comprises 15 residues. Germline V gene data show CDR1 as SEHNR and CDR2 as FQNEAQ (reference sequence). CDR3 bases: TGTGCCAGCAGCTTACCGGGACAGGGCCCTTTGGAGCAGTACTTC. Translated, it gives CASSLPGQGPLEQYF.

The genes are TRBV5-6 and TRBJ2-1, with 8 bases matching TRBD2. V gave up 4 bases and J gave up 9 bases; unmatched junction bases: 9. The CDR3 is 14 residues long. Germline CDR1 is SGHDT and CDR2 is YYEEEE. The CDR3 region has the DNA TGTGCCAGCAGCCTGGGGTCAAGCGGGAGTGAGCAGTTCTTC. Amino acids: CASSLGSSGSEQFF.

The chain links TRBV6-1 to TRBJ1-6, with TRBD1 identical over 7 bases. Germline-derived CDR1 and CDR2 are MNHNS and SASEGT. J lost 7 bases, V lost 7 bases, and 10 bases had no gene match. The CDR3 sequence is 15 residues long. The CDR3 DNA is TGTGCCAGCATGATCCGGGACAGACTCAATTCACCCCTCCACTTT. Translated: CASMIRDRLNSPLHF.

The chain employs TRBV27 and TRBJ1-1, with 7 nucleotides matching TRBD1. In germline, CDR1 is MNHEY, CDR2 SMNVEV (reference sequence). Losses at the gene ends were 5 bases for V and 0 bases for J; bases not matched to a gene: 6. This CDR3 comprises 15 residues. The DNA of the CDR3 is TGTGCCAGCAGTAAGGGACAGCCCGTGAACACTGAAGCTTTCTTT. Its translation: CASSKGQPVNTEAFF.

The chain has TRBV15 and TRBJ1-4; D is undetermined. The CDR3 spans 15 residues. Trimming took off 1 base at V and 4 bases at J, with 10 bases between the two ends. Per germline, CDR1 LNHNV and CDR2 YYDKDF (reference sequence). The CDR3 protein is CATSRASSHNEKLFF. The DNA of the CDR3 is TGTGCCACCAGCAGAGCGAGCAGCCATAATGAAAAACTGTTTTTT.

The rearrangement links TRBV6-6 to TRBJ2-3, with 14 nucleotides matching TRBD2. Germline CDR1 reads MNHNY; CDR2 reads SVGAGI (reference sequence). Losses at the gene ends were 2 bases for V and 5 bases for J; bases not matched to a gene: 0. The CDR3 runs to 15 residues. CDR3 in DNA: TGTGCCAGCAGTTACGGACTAGCGGGGGGAGATACGCAGTATTTT. Translating it yields CASSYGLAGGDTQYF.

The V and J genes are TRBV4-1 and TRBJ2-1, with TRBD1 matching 7 bases. Per germline, CDR1 MGHRA and CDR2 YSYEKL. The CDR3 is 17 residues long. The junction had 8 bases not matched to a gene; V was cut back by 2 bases and J by 1 base. CDR3 amino acids: CASSQRGLLWSYNEQFF. CDR3 DNA sequence: TGCGCCAGCAGCCAAAGGGGGCTGCTATGGTCCTACAATGAGCAGTTCTTC.

This chain links TRBV4-3 with TRBJ1-1; D gene uncertain. Germline CDR1 and CDR2: LGHNA and YSLEER. The ends were cut back, 4 bases at V and 0 bases at J, with 6 bases in the middle. The CDR3 has 13 amino acids. The CDR3 region has the DNA TGCGCCAGCAGCCCCGATGTGAACACTGAAGCTTTCTTT. This codes for CASSPDVNTEAFF.

This chain connects TRBV18 to TRBJ2-7, with D unresolved. This CDR3 is built from 14 residues. Trimming removed 0 bases from V and 7 bases from J, with 13 bases in between. Germline values: CDR1 KGHSH, CDR2 LQKENI. As DNA, the CDR3 is TGTGCCAGCTCACCACCTTCTGGCCGAGGAGAGCAGTACTTC. The encoded protein is CASSPPSGRGEQYF.

The rearrangement uses TRBV7-9 and TRBJ2-7, with 8 bases that match TRBD1. Germline CDR1 is SEHNR and CDR2 is FQNEAQ (reference sequence). The CDR3 runs 17 residues. V lost 4 bases and J lost 0; bases outside the gene matches: 11. The chain's CDR3 is CASSSPPDRAGSYEQYF. The DNA for the CDR3 is TGTGCCAGCAGCTCACCTCCGGACAGGGCGGGCTCCTACGAGCAGTACTTC.

V is TRBV14 and J is TRBJ1-1; D unclear. The V end lost 2 bases, the J end lost 0 bases, and 10 bases lay between the germline ends. The CDR3 has 15 residues. From germline, CDR1 is SGHDN and CDR2 FVKESK. This chain's CDR3 is CASSQRSRVNTEAFF. The CDR3, as DNA: TGTGCCAGCAGCCAACGGAGTAGGGTGAACACTGAAGCTTTCTTT.

This rearrangement joins TRBV4-1 to TRBJ2-5; TRBD2 matches at 13 bases. The length of the CDR3 is 18 residues. Trimming at V came to 0 bases and at J to 4 bases, leaving 8 bases not matched to a gene. CDR1 and CDR2 (germline): MGHRA, YSYEKL. CDR3 protein: CASSQDREGLAGVETQYF. CDR3 nucleotides: TGCGCCAGCAGCCAAGATCGAGAAGGACTAGCGGGGGTAGAGACCCAGTACTTC.

The V and J genes are TRBV28 and TRBJ1-6; the match to TRBD1 covers 7 bases. The germline V gene encodes CDR1 MDHEN and CDR2 SYDVKM. The CDR3 spans 17 residues. V lost 2 bases and J lost 5; bases outside the gene matches: 9. CDR3 coding DNA: TGTGCCAGCAGTTTACCCGACAGGGTAGAGGATAATTCACCCCTCCACTTT. Translation gives CASSLPDRVEDNSPLHF.

The CDR3 spells CASSFGGVTYEQYF. In DNA form, the CDR3 reads TGCGCCAGCAGCTTTGGTGGGGTCACCTACGAGCAGTACTTC. The rearrangement joins TRBV5-1 to TRBJ2-5, with D hard to call. The J call is uncertain, as TRBJ2-7 better fits the DNA end. The CDR3 sequence is 14 residues long. CDR1 and CDR2 from the germline V gene are SGHRS and YFSETQ.

The chain couples TRBV12-5 to TRBJ1-1; maybe TRBD1 (6 bases). The CDR3 length is 16 residues. CDR1 LGHNT and CDR2 FRNRAP come from the germline V gene. V was clipped by 5 bases and J by 4 bases, with 20 bases between them. The CDR3 DNA reads TGTGCTAGTGGTCCGGACGAGGGGGGGTATGGCACTGAAGCTTTCTTT. It codes for CASGPDEGGYGTEAFF.

This chain links TRBV14 with TRBJ2-1; 7 bases agree with TRBD1. CDR1 is SGHDN, CDR2 FVKESK, per germline. V was clipped by 3 bases and J by 4 bases; unmatched bases: 9. The CDR3 length is 16 residues. CDR3 coding DNA: TGTGCCAGCAGCCACCCTACAGGGGATAATTACAATGAGCAGTTCTTC. This gives the protein CASSHPTGDNYNEQFF.

This chain links TRBV9 with TRBJ1-2; 7 bases fit TRBD1. CDR1 SGDLS and CDR2 YYNGEE come from the germline V gene. The V segment lost 4 bases and the J segment 4 bases; nucleotides outside the gene matches: 7. This CDR3 has 14 amino acids. CDR3 sequence (DNA): TGTGCCAGCAGCCCAAGACAGGGAGTCTATGGCTACACCTTC. This sequence encodes CASSPRQGVYGYTF.

This clone was observed a single time. The chain is built from TRBV7-3 and TRBJ1-3; D is perhaps TRBD1 (5 bases). This CDR3 contains 14 residues. Trimming removed 5 bases at V and 1 base at J, with 9 bases between. CDR1 is SGHTA, CDR2 FQGTGA, per germline. Written as DNA, the CDR3 is TGTGCCAGCAGCCCTGGACAATCTGGAAACACCATATATTTT. This codes for CASSPGQSGNTIYF.

About this clone: Other DNA sequences within the sample encode an identical CDR3. The CDR3 reads CASSPPRDRASANYGYTF. CDR3 nucleotide sequence: TGTGCCAGCTCACCCCCTCGGGACAGGGCCTCAGCTAACTATGGCTACACCTTC. The chain joins TRBV18 to TRBJ1-2; TRBD1 matches at 9 bases. The V and J ends lost 3 bases and 0 bases, in that order; junction bases with no gene match: 11. Germline V lookup: CDR1 KGHSH, CDR2 LQKENI. This CDR3 is built from 18 residues.

The gene calls are TRBV14 and TRBJ1-2; a weak D match, TRBD1 (5 bases). The CDR3 length is 20 residues. V lost 6 bases to trimming and J lost 0 bases, with 29 bases between them. Germline V gives CDR1 SGHDN, CDR2 FVKESK. The CDR3 DNA reads TGTGCCAGCAGGAAAGAGAGAGGGGAAGAGAATCCCTCTACTAACTATGGCTACACCTTC. Its protein is CASRKERGEENPSTNYGYTF.

This rearrangement joins TRBV5-8 to TRBJ2-1; TRBD2 matches at 10 bases. CDR1 is SGHTS and CDR2 is YDEGEE in the germline V gene. V dropped 0 bases and J dropped 0; count of bases not matched to a gene: 9. This CDR3 comprises 19 residues. The CDR3 DNA is TGTGCCAGCAGCTTGGAGGGACTAGCGTCGGAAAGCTCCTACAATGAGCAGTTCTTC. Protein sequence: CASSLEGLASESSYNEQFF.

The chain has TRBV6-4 and TRBJ2-2, with D possibly TRBD1 on 5 matching bases. Germline V gene lookup returns CDR1 MRHNA and CDR2 SNTAGT. V lost 6 bases to trimming and J lost 7 bases, with 6 bases between them. The CDR3 has 11 amino acids. CDR3 bases: TGTGCCAGCAGGGGGCACGGGGAGCTGTTTTTT. It translates to CASRGHGELFF.

V and J are TRBV25-1 and TRBJ1-1; D gene uncertain. The germline V gene encodes CDR1 MGHDK and CDR2 SYGVNS. The length of the CDR3 is 11 residues. V was trimmed by 6 bases and J by 3 bases, leaving 5 bases between them. In nucleotides, the CDR3 is TGTGCCAGCAGGGGAGACACTGAAGCTTTCTTT. This sequence encodes CASRGDTEAFF.